The 28 T cell receptor beta chains below come from one sample, sequenced in a study of CD8+CD57+ T cells in acquired aplastic anemia. Genomic DNA provided the template from which TCR beta VDJ and CDR3 profiles were obtained. TCRdb re-analysed the reads in MiXCR, keeping a single row per CDR3 protein. The data hold over 250,000 distinct CDR3 sequences, with under 65% observed a single time. Sequencing involved patients with CD8+CD57+ cell expansion previously shown by flow cytometry. The sequencing sample was made of sorted CD4+, CD8+, or CD8+CD57+ T cells (not recorded which) from PBMCs. The receptors were sampled from a human donor with aplastic anemia.

The chain links TRBV2 to TRBJ2-2, with D uncertain. The CDR3 totals 13 residues. CDR1 is SNHLY, CDR2 FYNNEI, per germline. Trimming removed 3 bases from V and 5 bases from J, with 7 bases in between. In DNA form, the CDR3 reads TGTGCCAGCAGTGACGGTATTACCGGGGAGCTGTTTTTT. Protein: CASSDGITGELFF.

The rearrangement joins TRBV2 to TRBJ2-4; TRBD2 matches 13 bases. Germline V gives CDR1 SNHLY, CDR2 FYNNEI. V lost 5 bases, J lost 9 bases, and 10 bases stayed unmatched. The CDR3 is made up of 16 amino acids. CDR3 region: CASSSRTSGSYGIQYF. For the CDR3, the DNA is TGTGCCAGCAGTTCCCGGACTAGCGGGAGTTACGGCATTCAGTACTTC.

The gene calls are TRBV7-9 and TRBJ2-3, with a weak D call TRBD2 (5 bases). The V gene's germline CDR1 is SEHNR and CDR2 FQNEAQ (reference sequence). Trimming took 4 bases from V and 3 from J, leaving 14 bases between them. This CDR3 comprises 15 residues. CDR3 sequence (DNA): TGTGCCAGCAGCTCCTCGAGCGGAGAGACAGATACGCAGTATTTT. Its protein product is CASSSSSGETDTQYF.

This clonotype appeared many times. This chain connects TRBV7-3 to TRBJ2-4; 7 positions agree with TRBD2. The CDR3 is 15 amino acids. CDR1 is SGHTA and CDR2 is FQGTGA in the germline V gene. Trimming removed 2 bases from V and 6 bases from J; junction bases left unmatched: 7. DNA of the CDR3: TGTGCCAGCAGCTTATGGGCGGGGGTTGGAAACATTCAGTACTTC. Its translation: CASSLWAGVGNIQYF.

J is TRBJ2-3 and V is TRBV5-1, with 9 positions matching TRBD2. Germline CDR1 and CDR2: SGHRS and YFSETQ. Losses at the gene ends were 4 bases for V and 3 bases for J; bases not matched to a gene: 9. The CDR3 has 16 amino acids. CDR3 region: CASSGGASGTTDTQYF. CDR3 bases: TGCGCCAGCAGCGGCGGGGCTAGCGGGACAACAGATACGCAGTATTTT. Based on the CDR3 plus reference TRBV5-1 and TRBJ2-3, the full variable domain is KAGVTQTPRYLIKTRGQQVTLSCSPISGHRSVSWYQQTPGQGLQFLFEYFSETQRNKGNFPGRFSGRQFSNSRSEMNVSTLELGDSALYLCASSGGASGTTDTQYFGPGTRLTVL.

Comments on this clonotype: A much more abundant neighbour one base away suggests this may be a read error. The V call is TRBV5-1, the J call TRBJ1-2, with 7 bases aligning to TRBD1. This CDR3 contains 15 residues. Germline-derived CDR1 and CDR2 are SGHRS and YFSETQ. Losses at the gene ends were 4 bases for V and 8 bases for J; bases not matched to a gene: 14. CDR3 in DNA: TGCGCCAGCAGCCCCCGGGCGGGACAGTGCAGCGGCTACACCTTC. Its translation is CASSPRAGQCSGYTF. Combining the CDR3 with reference TRBV5-1 and TRBJ1-2 gives the whole variable domain KAGVTQTPRYLIKTRGQQVTLSCSPISGHRSVSWYQQTPGQGLQFLFEYFSETQRNKGNFPGRFSGRQFSNSRSEMNVSTLELGDSALYLCASSPRAGQCSGYTFGSGTRLTVV.

This chain connects TRBV20-1 to TRBJ2-3; 7 bases fit TRBD2. This CDR3 is built from 15 residues. Trimming took 4 bases from V and 0 from J; bases not matched to a gene: 7. Germline-derived CDR1 and CDR2 are DFQATT and SNEGSKA (reference sequence). CDR3 in DNA: TGCAGTGCTACTTACGGGGGGACTAGCACAGATACGCAGTATTTT. It translates to CSATYGGTSTDTQYF.

J is TRBJ2-1 and V is TRBV9, with D possibly TRBD2 on 5 matching bases. V lost 4 bases to trimming and J lost 5 bases, with 13 bases between them. The CDR3 totals 14 residues. Germline V gene lookup returns CDR1 SGDLS and CDR2 YYNGEE. The CDR3 loop is CASSPGLSDNEQFF. The DNA for the CDR3 is TGTGCCAGCAGCCCTGGACTCAGTGACAATGAGCAGTTCTTC.

The V and J genes are TRBV7-9 and TRBJ2-7; TRBD1 matches at 7 bases. This CDR3 region has 14 residues. CDR1 SEHNR and CDR2 FQNEAQ come from the germline V gene (reference sequence). V lost 6 bases and J lost 1; bases outside the gene matches: 6. Written as DNA, the CDR3 is TGTGCCAGCAGTCCTGACAGGGATTCCTACGAGCAGTACTTC. Translated: CASSPDRDSYEQYF.

This clonotype occurred many times. The chain is built from TRBV19 and TRBJ2-1; 11 bases are shared with TRBD2. The germline V gene has CDR1 LNHDA and CDR2 SQIVND (reference sequence). V shed 4 bases and J 5 bases; nucleotides not matched to a gene: 13. This CDR3 has 18 residues. The CDR3 is CASSTIAGGPGGHNEQFF. DNA of the CDR3: TGTGCCAGTAGTACTATAGCGGGAGGGCCAGGGGGACACAATGAGCAGTTCTTC.

This clonotype was picked up a small number of times. V and J are TRBV11-2 and TRBJ1-2, with TRBD1 as a possible D gene (5 bases). Trimming took 5 bases from V and 1 from J, leaving 8 bases between them. Germline CDR1 is SGHAT and CDR2 is FQNNGV. The CDR3 extends over 13 amino acids. For the CDR3, the DNA is TGTGCCAGCAGCCACGACAGTAACTATGGCTACACCTTC. It yields the protein CASSHDSNYGYTF.

The chain uses TRBV19 and TRBJ1-4, with D uncertain. The CDR3 covers 13 residues. The germline CDR1 and CDR2 sequences are LNHDA and SQIVND (reference sequence). The V end was cut by 3 bases, the J end by 5 bases, with 7 bases between. The CDR3 is CASSIMENEKLFF. CDR3 sequence (DNA): TGTGCCAGTAGTATCATGGAAAATGAAAAACTGTTTTTT. The entire variable domain, with the rest obtained from reference TRBV19 and TRBJ1-4, is as follows: DGGITQSPKYLFRKEGQNVTLSCEQNLNHDAMYWYRQDPGQGLRLIYYSQIVNDFQKGDIAEGYSVSREKKESFPLTVTSAQKNPTAFYLCASSIMENEKLFFGSGTQLSVL.

Notes on this clonotype: This may stem from a read error, because a much larger clone lies one nucleotide away. The genes are TRBV6-6 and TRBJ1-2; the match to TRBD1 covers 8 bases. The CDR3 runs 14 residues. Trimming took 11 bases from V and 4 from J; bases not matched to a gene: 12. Germline CDR1 reads MNHNY; CDR2 reads SVGAGI (reference sequence). The CDR3 region is CAGTRTGSFYGYTF. The DNA of the CDR3 is TGTGCCGGCACCCGGACAGGGTCTTTCTATGGCTACACCTTC.

The chain carries TRBV29-1 and TRBJ2-5; no clear D. V lost 3 bases and J lost 0, with 11 bases in between. This CDR3 region has 14 residues. Germline CDR1 and CDR2: SQVTM and ANQGSEA. CDR3 amino acids: CSVELLGYQETQYF. The CDR3 DNA sequence: TGCAGCGTTGAGCTTCTAGGGTACCAAGAGACCCAGTACTTC.

This clonotype was seen repeatedly, ten times or more. The genes are TRBV6-1 and TRBJ2-3, with no clear D. Per germline, CDR1 MNHNS and CDR2 SASEGT. The ends were cut back, 2 bases at V and 2 bases at J, with 5 bases in the middle. The CDR3 contains 13 residues. The CDR3 bases are TGTGCCAGCAGTGAACGGCCCACAGATACGCAGTATTTT. It is translated as CASSERPTDTQYF.

The chain links TRBV19 to TRBJ1-1; D is ambiguous. The V end lost 6 bases, the J end lost 2 bases, and 25 bases lay between the germline ends. The CDR3 has 18 residues. Germline CDR1 is LNHDA and CDR2 is SQIVND (reference sequence). This CDR3 is CASRPSWRRIVSNTEAFF. In DNA, the CDR3 is TGTGCCAGTAGGCCCTCGTGGAGGAGAATCGTCAGTAACACTGAAGCTTTCTTT.

CDR3 sequence (DNA): TGTGCCAGCAGCCAAGATAGTCTAGGGACAGGGAAGAGCACAGATACGCAGTATTTT. It specifies CASSQDSLGTGKSTDTQYF. The rearrangement joins TRBV3-2 to TRBJ2-3; the listed D gene, TRBD1, was not tested against the DNA. TRBV3-2 is recorded as a pseudogene. This CDR3 region has 19 residues.

This clonotype was detected many times. The chain joins TRBV6-1 to TRBJ1-5; D is uncertain. Trimming removed 6 bases from V and 1 base from J, with 7 bases in between. CDR1 is MNHNS and CDR2 is SASEGT in the germline V gene. The CDR3 contains 13 residues. The chain's CDR3 is CASSWGSNQPQHF. In nucleotides, the CDR3 is TGTGCCAGCAGCTGGGGAAGCAATCAGCCCCAGCATTTT.

In the case of this clonotype: A junction boundary mismatches the germline segment, possibly from a read error. The chain recombines TRBV5-1 with TRBJ1-6, with D maybe TRBD1 (5 bases). Germline CDR1 is SGHRS and CDR2 is YFSETQ. This CDR3 is built from 15 residues. The CDR3 bases are TGTGCCAGCAGCTTCGGGGGATCATATACTTCACCCCTCCACTTT. This encodes CASSFGGSYTSPLHF.

The chain links TRBV9 to TRBJ2-3, with 14 bases that match TRBD2. Germline assignment: CDR1 SGDLS and CDR2 YYNGEE. J gave up 5 bases and V 3 bases, and 5 bases lay outside the gene matches. The CDR3 has 16 amino acids. The CDR3 DNA follows: TGTGCCAGCAGCGGGGGGACTAGCGGGGGACTAGATACGCAGTATTTT. Its protein product is CASSGGTSGGLDTQYF.

This clonotype was picked up a small number of times. V gene TRBV15 combines with J gene TRBJ1-6, with TRBD1 matching over 7 bases. Germline V gene sequence: CDR1 LNHNV, CDR2 YYDKDF (reference sequence). Trimming removed 3 bases from V and 10 bases from J; junction bases left unmatched: 6. This CDR3 is 14 amino acids long. The CDR3 sequence is CATSSQGERSPLHF. CDR3 nucleotides: TGTGCCACCAGCAGTCAGGGGGAAAGATCACCCCTCCACTTT.

This clonotype has a handful of counts. V is TRBV5-5 and J is TRBJ2-5; perhaps TRBD1 as D (6 bases). CDR1 is SGHKS and CDR2 is YYEKEE in the germline V gene (reference sequence). The CDR3 contains 13 residues. V gave up 3 bases and J gave up 4 bases, with 10 bases separating them. CDR3 sequence: CASSSQGPETQYF. As DNA, the CDR3 is TGTGCCAGCAGCTCACAGGGTCCAGAGACCCAGTACTTC.

In the case of this clonotype: Since a much larger clone is just one base distant, this may be a read error. As DNA, the CDR3 is TGTGCCGGCAGCCGGGGGGAATCCTATGGCTACACCTTC. This translates into CAGSRGESYGYTF. The V gene is TRBV3-1, the J gene TRBJ1-2; TRBD1 is a possible D gene (5 bases). CDR3 size: 13 residues. Germline V gene data show CDR1 as LGHDT and CDR2 as YNNKEL (reference sequence).

The chain has TRBV7-8 and TRBJ2-5, with TRBD2 matching 7 bases. V dropped 1 base and J dropped 7; count of bases not matched to a gene: 6. The CDR3 totals 14 residues. The germline V gene has CDR1 SGHVS and CDR2 FQNEAQ. CDR3 in DNA: TGTGCCAGCAGCTTAGTCGTGGGGGAGGGGACCCAGTACTTC. This gives the protein CASSLVVGEGTQYF. The variable domain in full, completed from reference TRBV7-8 and TRBJ2-5, reads GAGVSQSPRYKVAKRGQDVALRCDPISGHVSLFWYQQALGQGPEFLTYFQNEAQLDKSGLPSDRFFAERPEGSVSTLKIQRTQQEDSAVYLCASSLVVGEGTQYFGPGTRLLVL.

The rearrangement uses TRBV20-1 and TRBJ2-1; the D gene is possibly TRBD1 (5 bases). The V and J ends lost 7 bases and 7 bases respectively, with 20 bases between them. The CDR3 has 14 amino acids. Germline loops: CDR1 DFQATT, CDR2 SNEGSKA (reference sequence). The chain's CDR3 is CSGLPRLGVNEQFF. Here the CDR3 DNA reads TGCAGTGGCTTACCGAGGTTAGGGGTGAATGAGCAGTTCTTC.

V usage is TRBV12-5 and J usage is TRBJ2-3; TRBD2 is a possible D gene (5 bases). The germline gives CDR1 LGHNT, CDR2 FRNRAP. V was shortened by 7 bases and J by 4 bases, with 12 bases between the two germline ends. The CDR3 is 13 amino acids. The CDR3 is CASASGESDTQYF. Written as DNA, the CDR3 is TGTGCTAGTGCCTCCGGGGAGTCAGATACGCAGTATTTT.

This clonotype was detected many times. The CDR3 DNA follows: TGTGCCAGCAGTACCAGACTAGCGGGAGGGGGTGAGCAGTTCTTC. Translated: CASSTRLAGGGEQFF. The V gene is TRBV2, the J gene TRBJ2-1, with 14 bases identical to TRBD2. The CDR3 length is 15 residues. Trimming took 5 bases from V and 9 from J; bases not matched to a gene: 6. Germline assignment: CDR1 SNHLY and CDR2 FYNNEI.

The chain uses TRBV7-3 and TRBJ1-1; D ambiguous. The germline V and J ends were trimmed by 6 bases and 1 base, with 9 bases remaining between them. This CDR3 comprises 13 residues. CDR1 and CDR2 from the germline V gene are SGHTA and FQGTGA. In nucleotides, the CDR3 is TGTGCCAGCAGTCCTTATGGGAACACTGAAGCTTTCTTT. Translated: CASSPYGNTEAFF.